This is a list of T cell receptor beta chains from one sample in a study of control samples from healthy donors and cancer patients. TCRdb's table, derived via immunoSEQ multiplex PCR, lists solely in-frame clones and lacks some. The sample consists of approximately 120,000 clones, approximately 92% of them appearing once. The sequenced material came from PBMCs. Receptor source: a man older than 75 with head and neck cancer. The CDR3 runs from the conserved cysteine through the conserved F or W. Fields, in order: clone size, V gene, CDR3 protein. Clone size appears in some rows only: once, few, many, or a class for an expanded clone.

. | TRBV7-2 | CASSSRERNSPLHF
. | TRBV27 | CASRTIGGSGYTF
. | TRBV19 | CASSPVAGGRTGELFF
. | TRBV20-1 | CSGRVGYEQYF
once | TRBV6-1 | CASSEPGYFGTDTQYF
. | TRBV7-8 | CASSLTEQGQGQPQHF
. | TRBV19 | CASSQASVDEQFF
. | TRBV4-1 | CASSHPGQGSEKLFF
. | TRBV6-5 | CASKQREFYEQFF
. | TRBV4-2 | CASREGGLLQSTDTQYF
. | TRBV19 | CASSIGWQNTNQPQHF
once | TRBV7-8 | CASSPDRKYTEAFF
. | TRBV29-1 | CSVGTFPNEQYF
. | TRBV19 | CASSMSFGTGGNEQFF
. | TRBV2 | CASRNDLQGYTF
. | TRBV25-1 | CASSEGGGWETQYF
. | TRBV5-1 | CASSLGTGHTGELFF
. | TRBV14 | CASSQVTNIQYF
. | TRBV6-5 | CASTYGRGSEQYF
. | TRBV30 | CALDSSAGQPQHF
. | TRBV19 | CASSILTGGEGYGYTF
. | TRBV4-3 | CASSQDYKRGNTIYF
once | TRBV4-3 | CASSQAWGGDYGYTF
. | TRBV6-5 | CASSPGTEAFF
. | TRBV19 | CASRQGWETQYF
. | TRBV13 | CASSSHRVGAFF
. | TRBV5-1 | CASSFGSPLVKREYGYTF
. | TRBV5-1 | CASSLRDISTDTQYF
few | TRBV21-1 | CASSQGSLCNSPLHF
once | TRBV5-4 | CASRVAGLYEQYF
. | TRBV5-6 | CASSSTGARRSNQPQHF
. | TRBV10-1 | CASSPGGFAGAPYEQYF
. | TRBV12-5 | CASGLTSTSGAYNEQFF
. | TRBV5-1 | CASSLTSLRYSPLHF
once | TRBV6-1 | CASSEARGGLGNQPQHF
. | TRBV6-5 | CASHRGQAYNQPQHF
. | TRBV5-5 | CASSLRHDRGHEQYF
. | TRBV3-1/TRBV3-2 | CASSQVVRDTEAFF
. | TRBV23-1 | CASSQSFGGKLFF
. | TRBV2 | CASRDGRVGYGYTF
once | TRBV6-5 | CASSRDRADTEAFF
. | TRBV30 | CAWSRSGVGSPLHF
few | TRBV5-1 | CASRGFYEQYF
. | TRBV5-1 | CASRDYTDTQYF
. | TRBV19 | CASRRTSANEQFF